The 22 T cell receptor beta chains below all came from one sample that was sequenced in a study of cytomegalovirus exposure and HLA in healthy donors. PCR was performed using 60 Vbeta and 13 Jbeta primers. TCRdb's table, derived via immunoSEQ multiplex PCR, lists solely in-frame clones and lacks some. The repertoire consists of about 83,000 clones, with more than 65% occurring once and the leading ten covering almost 8.5%. Specimen: PBMCs. The receptors derive from a man in his fifties or sixties in good health and CMV-seronegative.

This clone came up many times. This chain connects TRBV5-6 to TRBJ2-7, with D possibly TRBD2 on 6 matching bases. The CDR3 length is 13 residues. CDR1 SGHDT and CDR2 YYEEEE come from the germline V gene. V gave up 2 bases and J gave up 6 bases, with 12 bases separating them. CDR3 coding DNA: TGTGCCAGCAGCTTTAGCGGTCTCACCGAGCAGTACTTC. Protein sequence: CASSFSGLTEQYF.

This clone appeared a few times. The V call is TRBV5-3, the J call TRBJ1-1; D is uncertain. TRBV5-3 is given ORF status, its function remaining uncertain. CDR3 length: 15 residues. Trimming stripped 4 bases from V and 0 bases from J, with 13 bases between. The CDR3 DNA follows: TGTGCCAGAAGCACTACTGAAACTGTGAACACTGAAGCTTTCTTT. As protein: CARSTTETVNTEAFF.

The chain carries TRBV11-2 and TRBJ2-7, with 8 bases matching TRBD1. The germline gives CDR1 SGHAT, CDR2 FQNNGV. The CDR3 is made up of 14 amino acids. V was clipped by 5 bases and J by 7 bases; unmatched bases: 10. For the CDR3, the DNA is TGTGCCAGCAGCCCCCTCCAGGGGGCGGGTGAGCAGTACTTC. Protein: CASSPLQGAGEQYF.

In DNA, the CDR3 is TGTGCCAGCCTACGGGACAGGGGCTCGAACACCGGGGAGCTGTTTTTT. Translation: CASLRDRGSNTGELFF. The chain uses TRBV2 and TRBJ2-2, with 10 bases identical to TRBD1. The CDR3 is 16 residues long. CDR1 is SNHLY and CDR2 is FYNNEI in the germline V gene. J was trimmed by 0 bases and V by 8 bases; bases with no gene match: 6.

The chain is built from TRBV7-2 and TRBJ2-2, with TRBD1 identical over 11 bases. This CDR3 spans 16 amino acids. V dropped 5 bases and J dropped 6; count of bases not matched to a gene: 8. Germline values: CDR1 SGHTA, CDR2 FQGNSA. The CDR3 reads CASSQDRGRGSGELFF. DNA for the CDR3: TGTGCCAGCAGCCAGGACAGGGGGCGTGGTTCCGGGGAGCTGTTTTTT.

This clone has only a few counts. The V call is TRBV5-8, the J call TRBJ2-3; TRBD2 might be the D (5 bases). Germline V gives CDR1 SGHTS, CDR2 YDEGEE. Trimming removed 0 bases from V and 7 bases from J, with 21 bases in between. The CDR3 length is 17 residues. The CDR3 protein is CASSLAAGAKPGYTQYF. As DNA, the CDR3 is TGTGCCAGCAGCTTGGCCGCAGGAGCCAAACCGGGGTATACGCAGTATTTT.

The chain recombines TRBV6-5 with TRBJ2-1; D is uncertain. CDR3 size: 13 residues. From germline, CDR1 is MNHEY and CDR2 SVGAGI. The germline V and J ends were trimmed by 0 bases and 6 bases, with 6 bases remaining between them. DNA of the CDR3: TGTGCCAGCAGTTACTCCTTGTTCAATGAGCAGTTCTTC. This translates into CASSYSLFNEQFF.

Comment on this clone: Distinct nucleotide sequences in the sample also encode this CDR3. The genes are TRBV7-9 and TRBJ2-5; 7 bases are shared with TRBD2. This CDR3 has 14 amino acids. Per the germline V gene, CDR1 is SEHNR and CDR2 is FQNEAQ (reference sequence). Germline trimming cut 1 base from V and 4 bases from J; bases unmatched to any gene: 3. In DNA form, the CDR3 reads TGTGCCAGCAGCTTAGTATTAGCGGGAGAGACCCAGTACTTC. Residues: CASSLVLAGETQYF.

The chain carries TRBV14 and TRBJ2-1; possible D gene TRBD2, 6 bases. The germline V gene has CDR1 SGHDN and CDR2 FVKESK. The V gene lost 4 bases and the J gene lost 15 bases, with 16 bases spanning the gap. The CDR3 is 12 residues long. CDR3 DNA: TGTGCCAGCAGCCCTAACCGTTTGGGAGGGTTCTTC. This codes for CASSPNRLGGFF.

This clone has only one observation. V is TRBV4-1 and J is TRBJ2-5, with D uncertain. The germline V gene has CDR1 MGHRA and CDR2 YSYEKL. This CDR3 contains 12 residues. The V end lost 0 bases, the J end lost 3 bases, and 2 bases lay between the germline ends. Here the CDR3 reads CASSQDKETQYF. The CDR3 DNA sequence: TGCGCCAGCAGCCAAGACAAAGAGACCCAGTACTTC.

This rearrangement joins TRBV6-6 to TRBJ1-4, with TRBD1 as a possible D gene (5 bases). The CDR3 covers 16 residues. V lost 2 bases and J 0 bases, leaving 10 bases between the germline ends. CDR1 is MNHNY, CDR2 SVGAGI, per germline (reference sequence). The CDR3 DNA is TGTGCCAGCAGTTACACGCCAGGGACAACTAATGAAAAACTGTTTTTT. As protein: CASSYTPGTTNEKLFF.

This clone is termed medium-sized. The chain is built from TRBV19 and TRBJ1-5, with D maybe TRBD1 (6 bases). Germline CDR1 is LNHDA and CDR2 is SQIVND (reference sequence). CDR3 size: 15 residues. The ends were cut back, 4 bases at V and 4 bases at J, with 14 bases in the middle. The CDR3 here is CASSSGPGANQPQHF. The DNA for the CDR3 is TGTGCCAGTAGTAGTGGACCAGGGGCTAATCAGCCCCAGCATTTT.

The chain recombines TRBV20-1 with TRBJ2-7; no definite D call. Germline assignment: CDR1 DFQATT and CDR2 SNEGSKA (reference sequence). V was pared by 1 base and J by 6 bases, with 7 bases between. The CDR3 consists of 11 residues. The CDR3 loop is CSARGPGEQYF. The CDR3 region has the DNA TGCAGTGCTAGAGGGCCTGGCGAGCAGTACTTC.

This clone occurred a few times. DNA of the CDR3: TGTGCCAGCAGCTTAGCGACAGGGGTTATGAGTCAGCCCCAGCATTTT. Translating it yields CASSLATGVMSQPQHF. The chain carries TRBV7-9 and TRBJ1-5; 8 nucleotides agree with TRBD1. V shed 0 bases, J shed 6 bases, and the junction held 7 bases outside the gene matches. Looked up from germline, CDR1 is SEHNR and CDR2 is FQNEAQ (reference sequence). The CDR3 is 16 residues long.

This chain joins TRBV9 and TRBJ2-3, with D maybe TRBD2 (6 bases). The CDR3 has 17 residues. Per germline, CDR1 SGDLS and CDR2 YYNGEE. Trimming took 2 bases from V and 2 from J, leaving 18 bases between them. The CDR3 DNA reads TGTGCCAGCAGCGTGGTAGGAGCGGGCCCCTACACAGATACGCAGTATTTT. It encodes CASSVVGAGPYTDTQYF.

This clone occurred a few times. The chain recombines TRBV6-8 with TRBJ1-2; 9 bases are a match to TRBD1. CDR3 length equals 14 residues. CDR1 MNHGY and CDR2 SAAAGT come from the germline V gene. Trimming removed 8 bases from V and 6 bases from J; junction bases left unmatched: 10. The CDR3 sequence: CASQMGTGRNGYTF. CDR3 DNA: TGTGCCAGCCAAATGGGGACAGGGAGGAATGGCTACACCTTC.

The V gene is TRBV2, the J gene TRBJ2-7; D might be TRBD2 (6 bases). The CDR3 spans 14 residues. Germline loops: CDR1 SNHLY, CDR2 FYNNEI. With 8 bases removed from V and 2 bases from J, the gap between germline ends came to 16 bases. The CDR3 reads CASRRGTETYEQYF. The CDR3 region has the DNA TGTGCCAGCCGGAGGGGTACCGAAACCTACGAGCAGTACTTC.

The V and J genes are TRBV6-5 and TRBJ2-1; no reliable D call. The length of the CDR3 is 13 residues. Trimming left V 4 bases short and J 7 bases short, with 11 bases between. From germline, CDR1 is MNHEY and CDR2 SVGAGI. The CDR3: CASSSPEVNEQFF. Here the CDR3 DNA reads TGTGCCAGCAGTTCCCCCGAGGTAAATGAGCAGTTCTTC.

The rearrangement uses TRBV5-6 and TRBJ1-2; possibly TRBD1 for D (5 bases). Trimming took off 4 bases at V and 2 bases at J, with 12 bases between the two ends. This CDR3 contains 14 residues. In germline, CDR1 is SGHDT, CDR2 YYEEEE. The CDR3 reads CASSAQGRNYGYTF. CDR3 coding DNA: TGTGCCAGCAGCGCCCAGGGTCGGAACTATGGCTACACCTTC.

This chain joins TRBV5-1 and TRBJ2-1, with TRBD1 identical over 9 bases. CDR1 and CDR2 (germline): SGHRS, YFSETQ. The CDR3 loop spans 14 amino acids. V trimming: 3 bases; J trimming: 6 bases; junction bases outside the gene matches: 4. CDR3: CASSWRTGVNEQFF. CDR3 nucleotide sequence: TGCGCCAGCAGCTGGAGGACAGGGGTCAATGAGCAGTTCTTC.

V and J are TRBV18 and TRBJ2-1, with 12 bases matching TRBD2. V shed 3 bases and J 8 bases; nucleotides not matched to a gene: 5. CDR1 is KGHSH, CDR2 LQKENI, per germline. The CDR3 has 15 amino acids. The CDR3 DNA follows: TGTGCCAGCTCACCCCGACTAGCGGGAGTGGATGAGCAGTTCTTC. Encoded protein: CASSPRLAGVDEQFF.

CDR3 sequence (DNA): TGTGCCAGCAGCTTAGGTGGGGGGGCTAGCACAGATACGCAGTATTTT. It yields the protein CASSLGGGASTDTQYF. The chain is built from TRBV7-9 and TRBJ2-3, with TRBD2 as a possible D gene (7 bases). V was pared by 1 base and J by 0 bases, with 11 bases between. CDR1 and CDR2 from the germline V gene are SEHNR and FQNEAQ (reference sequence). This CDR3 is built from 16 residues.